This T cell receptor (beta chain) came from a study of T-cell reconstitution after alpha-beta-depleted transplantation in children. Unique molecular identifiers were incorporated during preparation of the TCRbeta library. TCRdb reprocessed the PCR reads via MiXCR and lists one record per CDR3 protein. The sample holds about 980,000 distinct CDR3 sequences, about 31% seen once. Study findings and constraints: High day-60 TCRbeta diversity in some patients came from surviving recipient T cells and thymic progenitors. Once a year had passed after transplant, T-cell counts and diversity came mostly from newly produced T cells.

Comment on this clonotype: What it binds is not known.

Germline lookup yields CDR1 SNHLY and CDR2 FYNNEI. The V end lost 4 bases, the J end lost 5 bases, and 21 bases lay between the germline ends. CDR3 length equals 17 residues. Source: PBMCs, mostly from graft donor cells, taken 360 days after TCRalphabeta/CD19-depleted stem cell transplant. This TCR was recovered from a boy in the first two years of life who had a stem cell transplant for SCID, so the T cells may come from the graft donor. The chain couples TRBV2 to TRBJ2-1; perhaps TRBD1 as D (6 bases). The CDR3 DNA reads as TGTGCCAGCAGTGTACTTGGGTTCGGACAGAAGAACAATGAGCAGTTCTTC. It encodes CASSVLGFGQKNNEQFF.